Here is one T cell receptor (beta chain) with its context. Its antigen is still unknown. PCR used 60 Vbeta primers and 13 Jbeta primers. Data came from immunoSEQ multiplex PCR; TCRdb stores just in-frame clones and leaves some out. The repertoire includes 190,000 or so clones, over 75% of them detected once, and roughly 0.095% sits in the top ten. The sample originates from a study of cytomegalovirus exposure and HLA in healthy donors. General study results and limits: In a later analysis, V- and J-gene trimming of beta chains associated with a DCLRE1C missense variant, replicated independently.

The CDR3 runs to 15 residues. The V segment lost 0 bases and the J segment 6 bases; nucleotides outside the gene matches: 5. Germline CDR1 LGHNA, CDR2 YNFKEQ. The donors comprised healthy bone marrow donors. The sample was PBMCs. The rearrangement joins TRBV4-2 to TRBJ2-7; TRBD2 matches 10 bases. The receptor was isolated from a boy younger than 10 in good health and CMV-seronegative. CDR3 sequence (DNA): TGTGCCAGCAGCCAAGACGTCCTAGCGGGGGCCGAGCAGTACTTC. This sequence encodes CASSQDVLAGAEQYF.